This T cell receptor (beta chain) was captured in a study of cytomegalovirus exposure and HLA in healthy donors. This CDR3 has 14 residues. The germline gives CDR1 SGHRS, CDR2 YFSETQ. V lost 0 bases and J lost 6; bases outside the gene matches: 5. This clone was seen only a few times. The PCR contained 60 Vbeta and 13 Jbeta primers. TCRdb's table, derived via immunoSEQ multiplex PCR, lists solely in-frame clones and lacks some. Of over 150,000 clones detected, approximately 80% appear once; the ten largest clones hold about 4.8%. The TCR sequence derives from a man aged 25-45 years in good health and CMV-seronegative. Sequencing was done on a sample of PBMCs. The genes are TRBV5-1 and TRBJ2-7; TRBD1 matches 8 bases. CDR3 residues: CASSLEQGASEQYF. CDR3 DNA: TGCGCCAGCAGCTTGGAGCAGGGGGCAAGCGAGCAGTACTTC.